The clone carrying this T cell receptor beta chain was counted only a few times. Library construction for TCR beta used iRepertoire HTBI primers and Arm-PCR of CDR3 regions. Using its own MiXCR run on the multiplex PCR reads, TCRdb lists one record per CDR3 protein. The sample yields roughly 250,000 distinct CDR3 sequences, 15% to 20% seen once. As for time point: newly diagnosed GD, antithyroid drugs for less than 3 months. RNA extracted from PBMCs served as the sequencing template. The data belong to a study of regulatory T cells in long-lasting Graves disease. These data were also filed under a second study, of T cells in Graves' hyperthyroidism and ophthalmopathy. This second study says: In patients aged 18 to 65, hyperthyroidism was newly diagnosed, with duration under 2 months. Each diagnosis drew on symptoms, thyroxine, TRAb, thyroid ultrasound and orbital computed tomography findings. The HTBI primer set drove a first-round RT-PCR of the TCR CDR3.

The sequence was collected from a young woman with Graves disease. Here the sequenced sample was peripheral blood mononuclear cells (PBMCs), taken at new diagnosis, from a patient treated with antithyroid drugs.

CDR3 in DNA: TGCGCCAGCAGCTTGACGGGACTAGCGGGGGGCGACTTGGACCAGCAGTACTTC. Its protein product is CASSLTGLAGGDLDQQYF. V usage is TRBV5-1 and J usage is TRBJ2-7, with 15 bases fitting TRBD2. This CDR3 has 18 residues. V shed 1 base and J 8 bases; nucleotides not matched to a gene: 13. Per germline, CDR1 SGHRS and CDR2 YFSETQ.